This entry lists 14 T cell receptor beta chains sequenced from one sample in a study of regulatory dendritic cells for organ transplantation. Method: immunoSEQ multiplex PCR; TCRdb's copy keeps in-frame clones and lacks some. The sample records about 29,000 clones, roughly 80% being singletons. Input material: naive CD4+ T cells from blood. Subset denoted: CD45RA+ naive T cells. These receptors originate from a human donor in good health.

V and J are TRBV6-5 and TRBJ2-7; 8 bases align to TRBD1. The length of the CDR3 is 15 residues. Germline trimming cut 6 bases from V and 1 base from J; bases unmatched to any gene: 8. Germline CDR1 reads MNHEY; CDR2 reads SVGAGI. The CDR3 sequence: CASSRGQGRSYEQYF. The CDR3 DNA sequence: TGTGCCAGCAGCCGAGGACAGGGTCGGTCCTACGAGCAGTACTTC.

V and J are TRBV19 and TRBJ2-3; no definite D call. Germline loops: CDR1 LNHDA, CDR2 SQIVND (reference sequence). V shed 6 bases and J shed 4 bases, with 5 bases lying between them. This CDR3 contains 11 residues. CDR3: CASRSADTQYF. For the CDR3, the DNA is TGTGCCAGTAGATCGGCAGATACGCAGTATTTT.

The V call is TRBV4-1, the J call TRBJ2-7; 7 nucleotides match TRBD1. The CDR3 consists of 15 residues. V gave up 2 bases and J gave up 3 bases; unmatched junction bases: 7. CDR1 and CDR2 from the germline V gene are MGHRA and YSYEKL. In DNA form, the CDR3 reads TGCGCCAGCAGCCAACCGGGACAGCTTAACTACGAGCAGTACTTC. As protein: CASSQPGQLNYEQYF.

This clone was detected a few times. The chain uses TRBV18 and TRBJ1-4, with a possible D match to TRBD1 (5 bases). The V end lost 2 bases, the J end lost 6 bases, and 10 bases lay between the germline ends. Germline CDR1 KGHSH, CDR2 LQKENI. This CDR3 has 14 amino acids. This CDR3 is CASSPWGLDEKLFF. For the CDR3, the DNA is TGTGCCAGCTCACCATGGGGCTTGGATGAAAAACTGTTTTTT.

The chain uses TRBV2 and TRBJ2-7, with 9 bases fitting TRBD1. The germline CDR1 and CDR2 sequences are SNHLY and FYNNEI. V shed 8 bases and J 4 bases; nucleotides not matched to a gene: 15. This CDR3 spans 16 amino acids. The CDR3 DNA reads TGTGCCAGCTCAAGCCACCCGGGACAGGGCTCATACGAGCAGTACTTC. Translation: CASSSHPGQGSYEQYF.

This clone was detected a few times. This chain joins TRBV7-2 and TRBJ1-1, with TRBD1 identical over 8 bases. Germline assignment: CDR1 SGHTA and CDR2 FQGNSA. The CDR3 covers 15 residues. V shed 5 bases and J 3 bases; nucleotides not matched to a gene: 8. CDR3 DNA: TGTGCCAGCAGCCCCGGACAGGGCCGGTACACTGAAGCTTTCTTT. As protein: CASSPGQGRYTEAFF.

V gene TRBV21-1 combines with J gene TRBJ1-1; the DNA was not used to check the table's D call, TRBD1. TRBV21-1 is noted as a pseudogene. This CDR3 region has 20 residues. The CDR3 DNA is TGTGCCAGCAGCAAAGTCACCCCGGACAGGGTCCTCCCGTCCAGCACTGAAGCTTTCTTT. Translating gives CASSKVTPDRVLPSSTEAFF.

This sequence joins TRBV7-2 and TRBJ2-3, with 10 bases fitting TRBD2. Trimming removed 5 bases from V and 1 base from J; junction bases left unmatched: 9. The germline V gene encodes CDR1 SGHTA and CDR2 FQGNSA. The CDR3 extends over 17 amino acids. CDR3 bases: TGTGCCAGCAGCCCGAGGGAGCGGGGGGGCGGCACAGATACGCAGTATTTT. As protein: CASSPRERGGGTDTQYF.

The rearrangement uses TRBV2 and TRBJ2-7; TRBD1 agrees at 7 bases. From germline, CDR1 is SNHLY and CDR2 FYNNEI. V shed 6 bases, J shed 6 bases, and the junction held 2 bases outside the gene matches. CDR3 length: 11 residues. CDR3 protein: CASRTGPEQYF. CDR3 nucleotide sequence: TGTGCCAGCAGGACAGGGCCCGAGCAGTACTTC. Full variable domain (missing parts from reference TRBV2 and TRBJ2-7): EPEVTQTPSHQVTQMGQEVILRCVPISNHLYFYWYRQILGQKVEFLVSFYNNEISEKSEIFDDQFSVERPDGSNFTLKIRSTKLEDSAMYFCASRTGPEQYFGPGTRLTVT.

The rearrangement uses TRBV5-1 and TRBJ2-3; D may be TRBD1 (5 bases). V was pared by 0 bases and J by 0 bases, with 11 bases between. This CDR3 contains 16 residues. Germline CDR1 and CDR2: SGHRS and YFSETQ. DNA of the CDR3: TGCGCCAGCAGCTTGGTAGGGGCCTCTAGCACAGATACGCAGTATTTT. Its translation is CASSLVGASSTDTQYF. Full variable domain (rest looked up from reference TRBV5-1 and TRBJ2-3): KAGVTQTPRYLIKTRGQQVTLSCSPISGHRSVSWYQQTPGQGLQFLFEYFSETQRNKGNFPGRFSGRQFSNSRSEMNVSTLELGDSALYLCASSLVGASSTDTQYFGPGTRLTVL.

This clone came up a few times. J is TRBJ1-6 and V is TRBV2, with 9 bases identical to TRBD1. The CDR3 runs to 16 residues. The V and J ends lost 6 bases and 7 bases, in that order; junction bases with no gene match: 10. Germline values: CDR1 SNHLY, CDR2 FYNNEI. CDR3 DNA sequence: TGTGCCAGCAGGACCTCCGGGACAGGGCTAAATTCACCCCTCCACTTT. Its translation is CASRTSGTGLNSPLHF. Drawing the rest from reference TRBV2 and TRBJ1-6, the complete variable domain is EPEVTQTPSHQVTQMGQEVILRCVPISNHLYFYWYRQILGQKVEFLVSFYNNEISEKSEIFDDQFSVERPDGSNFTLKIRSTKLEDSAMYFCASRTSGTGLNSPLHFGNGTRLTVT.

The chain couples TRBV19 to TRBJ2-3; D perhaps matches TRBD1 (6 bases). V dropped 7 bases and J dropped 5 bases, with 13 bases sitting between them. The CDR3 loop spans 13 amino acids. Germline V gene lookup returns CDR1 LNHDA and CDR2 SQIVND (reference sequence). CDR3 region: CASTTRGRDTQYF. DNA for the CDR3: TGTGCCAGTACCACCAGGGGCCGAGATACGCAGTATTTT.

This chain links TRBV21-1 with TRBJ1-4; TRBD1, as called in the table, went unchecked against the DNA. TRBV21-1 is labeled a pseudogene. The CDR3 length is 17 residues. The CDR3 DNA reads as TGTGCCAGCAGCTTAAGGACAGGGACCGTAACTAATGAAAAACTGTTTTTT. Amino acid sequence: CASSLRTGTVTNEKLFF.

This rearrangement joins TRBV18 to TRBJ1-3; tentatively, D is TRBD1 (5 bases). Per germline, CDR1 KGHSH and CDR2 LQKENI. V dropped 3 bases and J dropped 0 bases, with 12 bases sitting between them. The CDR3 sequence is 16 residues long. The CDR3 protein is CASSPNRDFSGNTIYF. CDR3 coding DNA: TGTGCCAGCTCACCCAATCGGGACTTCTCTGGAAACACCATATATTTT.